These T cell receptor beta chains were read from a single sample in a study of Ad26.COV2.S vaccination and SARS-CoV-2 variants. This table comes from immunoSEQ multiplex PCR, and its TCRdb copy is limited to in-frame clones, with some not included. The data hold a few hundred thousand clones, with approximately 88% observed a single time. The sample here was peripheral blood, taken in a trial of Ad26.COV2.S vaccine versus placebo. These receptor sequences come from a person aged 18-60 years who received the Ad26.COV2.S COVID-19 vaccine or a placebo. Each CDR3 is given with its conserved first and last residue. D genes are given only for firm matches. A clone size is listed for some rows: how often the clone was seen (once, few, many), or a class if it is expanded.

J gene	clone size	D gene	V gene	CDR3 DNA	CDR3 protein
TRBJ2-5	-	TRBD1	TRBV29-1	TGCAGCGTTGGAGGGCCCGGGACAGGTCGGGAGACCCAGTACTTC	CSVGGPGTGRETQYF
TRBJ2-3	-	TRBD1	TRBV18	TGTGCCAGCTCACAAGAGACAGGGACCACAGATACGCAGTATTTT	CASSQETGTTDTQYF
TRBJ2-7	many	TRBD1	TRBV12-3/TRBV12-4	TGTGCCAGCGCTGGACAGGGGGCCTACGAGCAGTACTTC	CASAGQGAYEQYF
TRBJ1-6	-	-	TRBV7-4	TGTGCCAGCAGCTTAAGGACGGGCTATAATTCACCCCTCCACTTT	CASSLRTGYNSPLHF
TRBJ2-7	-	-	TRBV9	TGTGCCAGCAGCGTAGGTACATACTCCTACGAGCAGTACTTC	CASSVGTYSYEQYF
TRBJ1-5	-	TRBD1	TRBV28	TGTGCCAGCAGTCCTCCAGGGGGCTATCAGCCCCAGCATTTT	CASSPPGGYQPQHF
TRBJ2-5	-	TRBD2	TRBV6-5	TGTGCCAGCAGTTATAGGGGAGGGCAAGAGACCCAGTACTTC	CASSYRGGQETQYF
TRBJ1-1	-	-	TRBV19	TGTGCCAGTAGTATCGGAGCCCCGAACACTGAAGCTTTCTTT	CASSIGAPNTEAFF
TRBJ2-7	-	-	TRBV12-3/TRBV12-4	TGTGCCAGCAGCCCCTTCTCCTACGAGCAGTACTTC	CASSPFSYEQYF
TRBJ2-3	-	-	TRBV4-3	TGCGCCAGCAGCCTGGACAGCACAGATACGCAGTATTTT	CASSLDSTDTQYF
TRBJ1-2	-	TRBD1	TRBV28	TGTGCCAGCACCCCCGGACAGGTTAGAGTCTATGGCTACACCTTC	CASTPGQVRVYGYTF
TRBJ1-1	-	-	TRBV5-1	TGCGCCAGCAGCCCCAGCGCCGGGAATAACGCTGAAGCTTTCTTT	CASSPSAGNNAEAFF
TRBJ1-5	few	-	TRBV7-9	TGTGCCAGCAGCTTAAAGGGCGGGGGGCCCCAGCATTTT	CASSLKGGGPQHF
TRBJ2-7	-	TRBD2	TRBV7-2	TGTGCCAGCAGCTTAGCCCGACTAGCGGGGGTTAGCGAGCAGTACTTC	CASSLARLAGVSEQYF
TRBJ2-3	-	-	TRBV6-2/TRBV6-3	TGTGCCAGCAGCCTAGATGTTCTTCTATCGTACACAGATACGCAGTATTTT	CASSLDVLLSYTDTQYF
TRBJ1-5	-	-	TRBV4-1	TGCGCCAGCAGCCAAGGTCCGGGATCCGGAGATCAGCCCCAGCATTTT	CASSQGPGSGDQPQHF
TRBJ2-2	-	-	TRBV5-1	TGCGCCAGCAGCTTGGGATGGACAACCAACACCGGGGAGCTGTTTTTT	CASSLGWTTNTGELFF
TRBJ1-6	-	TRBD1	TRBV6-1	TGTGCCAGCAGTGAAGCGGACAGGGGGCCCTCACCCCTCCACTTT	CASSEADRGPSPLHF
TRBJ1-1	-	-	TRBV5-1	TGCGCCAGCAGCTTGTTCGACAGTGGAACAACTGAAGCTTTCTTT	CASSLFDSGTTEAFF
TRBJ2-1	-	TRBD2	TRBV6-2/TRBV6-3	TGTGCCAGCAGTTACCAAGCGGGGGGCCGCTTCGGGTTCTTC	CASSYQAGGRFGFF
TRBJ1-1	-	-	TRBV7-6	TGTGCCAGCAGCTTACAACCCCCCAGGGTCGGCACTGAAGCTTTCTTT	CASSLQPPRVGTEAFF
TRBJ2-2	-	TRBD1	TRBV5-6	TGTGCCAGCAGCCTAGGACTCCGACAGGGCCTTTACACCGGGGAGCTGTTTTTT	CASSLGLRQGLYTGELFF
TRBJ1-4	few	-	TRBV19	TGTGCCAGTAGCACACGGACGGGCAATGAAAAACTGTTTTTT	CASSTRTGNEKLFF
TRBJ2-5	-	-	TRBV11-2	TGTGCCAGCAGCTTACTCAATGGGGGGCGTGAGACCCAGTACTTC	CASSLLNGGRETQYF
TRBJ2-3	-	TRBD2	TRBV7-9	TGTGCCAGCAGCTCCCGCGGGGGGGCGAGCACAGATACGCAGTATTTT	CASSSRGGASTDTQYF
TRBJ2-1	-	-	TRBV6-5	TGTGCCAGCAGCTCAATGAGGGGGGGCAATGAGCAGTTCTTC	CASSSMRGGNEQFF
TRBJ2-7	-	-	TRBV6-5	TGTGCCAGCAGTCGAACAAATAATCTCTACGAGCAGTACTTC	CASSRTNNLYEQYF
TRBJ1-5	-	TRBD1	TRBV28	TGTGCCAGCAGTTTTTCCGGCAGGGGGTTGGACAATCAGCCCCAGCATTTT	CASSFSGRGLDNQPQHF
TRBJ1-2	-	-	TRBV11-2	TGTGCCAGCAGCTTTTTTGCGGCGACTAACTATGGCTACACCTTC	CASSFFAATNYGYTF
TRBJ2-3	-	-	TRBV7-2	TGTGCCAGCAGCTTAGGAGAGGTGGCAGATACGCAGTATTTT	CASSLGEVADTQYF
TRBJ2-5	once	-	TRBV5-6	TGTGCCAGCAGCTTGGGCCAGGGGGAGACCCAGTACTTC	CASSLGQGETQYF
TRBJ1-2	-	TRBD1	TRBV7-9	TGTGCCAGCAGCCCTGACCCGGGACAGGGCAAGATAGGCTACACCTTC	CASSPDPGQGKIGYTF
TRBJ1-4	-	-	TRBV6-5	TGTGCCAGCAAATGGGGGGAAAAACTGTTTTTT	CASKWGEKLFF
TRBJ1-4	few	-	TRBV5-6	TGTGCCAGCAGCCCACCATCAGGGGCACAGGAAAAACTGTTTTTT	CASSPPSGAQEKLFF
TRBJ1-1	-	-	TRBV14	TGTGCCAGCAGCCCGGCGCGTATCTCGACTGAAGCTTTCTTT	CASSPARISTEAFF
TRBJ2-2	-	-	TRBV4-1	TGCGCCAGCAGCCAAGTCGGGGGGCGATCGAACACCGGGGAGCTGTTTTTT	CASSQVGGRSNTGELFF
TRBJ1-2	-	-	TRBV3-1/TRBV3-2	TGTGCCAGCAGCCAAGATACGGCAAACTATGGCTACACCTTC	CASSQDTANYGYTF
TRBJ1-5	-	TRBD1	TRBV30	TGTGCCTGGAGTCTAGACAGGGGACAGCCCCAGCATTTT	CAWSLDRGQPQHF
TRBJ2-7	-	-	TRBV21-1	TGTGCCAGCAGCAAAAAGCGGGACAAAGCATCCTACGAGCAGTACTTC	CASSKKRDKASYEQYF
TRBJ1-5	-	-	TRBV19	TGTGCCAGTAAAGGTCCAGGTAATCAGCCCCAGCATTTT	CASKGPGNQPQHF
TRBJ1-1	many	TRBD1	TRBV6-6	TGTGCCAGCAGTCCCCGGGACAGGAGGAACACTGAAGCTTTCTTT	CASSPRDRRNTEAFF
TRBJ2-6	once	-	TRBV4-1	TGCGCCAGCAGCCAAGAGCCCTTCCCGTCTGGGGCCAACGTCCTGACTTTC	CASSQEPFPSGANVLTF
TRBJ1-2	-	-	TRBV10-2	TGCGCCAGCAGACAGGGTGCAATAGGTGGCTACACCTTC	CASRQGAIGGYTF
TRBJ2-7	-	-	TRBV30	TGTGCCTGGAGTCAGGCGGTAGGCTACGAGCAGTACTTC	CAWSQAVGYEQYF
TRBJ2-1	-	TRBD1	TRBV5-8	TGTGCCAGCAGCAGCCGGAACAGGGGCATCTCCTACAATGAGCAGTTCTTC	CASSSRNRGISYNEQFF
TRBJ1-1	-	-	TRBV4-1	TGCGCCAGCAGCCAAGAAGGACAGATGAACACTGAAGCTTTCTTT	CASSQEGQMNTEAFF
TRBJ1-2	-	-	TRBV20-1	TGCAGTGCTAGTCAGGGCAGCAACTATGGCTACACCTTC	CSASQGSNYGYTF